A single sample gave rise to the 29 T cell receptor beta chains below, sequenced in a study of cytomegalovirus exposure and HLA in healthy donors. Vbeta (60) and Jbeta (13) primers were used in the PCR. Some clones are missing from TCRdb's copy, which holds only in-frame ones; the method was immunoSEQ multiplex PCR. Seen here are 110,000 or so clones, 76% observed once, and the top ten hold roughly 15%. Sequenced material: PBMCs. Source of these receptors: a man aged 50 or older in good health and CMV-seropositive.

This clone has a handful of counts. The J gene is TRBJ1-1, the V gene TRBV5-1; TRBD1 might be the D (5 bases). This CDR3 has 14 residues. V shed 2 bases and J shed 4 bases, with 12 bases lying between them. Germline loops: CDR1 SGHRS, CDR2 YFSETQ. CDR3 protein: CASSFQGGGTEAFF. The CDR3 DNA follows: TGCGCCAGCAGCTTCCAGGGCGGGGGCACTGAAGCTTTCTTT.

The chain joins TRBV27 to TRBJ1-5, with TRBD1 identical over 7 bases. Germline V gene lookup returns CDR1 MNHEY and CDR2 SMNVEV (reference sequence). CDR3 length: 14 residues. The V segment lost 6 bases and the J segment 3 bases; nucleotides outside the gene matches: 5. CDR3 nucleotides: TGTGCCAGCAGGAACGGACAGGCCAATCAGCCCCAGCATTTT. This encodes CASRNGQANQPQHF.

This clone appeared a few times. The gene calls are TRBV7-2 and TRBJ2-7; possibly TRBD2 for D (6 bases). V was trimmed by 2 bases and J by 2 bases, leaving 19 bases between them. The CDR3 runs to 17 residues. Germline V gene lookup returns CDR1 SGHTA and CDR2 FQGNSA. CDR3 sequence reads: CASSLPPPRGDTYEQYF. CDR3 nucleotides: TGTGCCAGCAGCTTACCCCCTCCGCGCGGGGATACCTACGAGCAGTACTTC.

This clone was observed a single time. This chain links TRBV12-5 with TRBJ2-5, with D perhaps matching TRBD1 (6 bases). Trimming shortened V by 0 bases and J by 4 bases, and 12 bases separated the two germline ends. The length of the CDR3 is 15 residues. In germline, CDR1 is LGHNT, CDR2 FRNRAP. CDR3 sequence: CASGLVLAQGETQYF. The CDR3 DNA sequence: TGTGCTAGTGGTTTGGTACTGGCACAGGGAGAGACCCAGTACTTC.

This chain joins TRBV6-1 and TRBJ2-7, with 7 positions matching TRBD1. From germline, CDR1 is MNHNS and CDR2 SASEGT. After removal of 3 bases from V and 0 bases from J, the junction contained 5 bases not matched to a gene. The CDR3 is 15 residues long. DNA of the CDR3: TGTGCCAGCAGTGACCGAGACAGGGCCTCCTACGAGCAGTACTTC. Encoded protein: CASSDRDRASYEQYF.

This clone appeared a single time. The chain links TRBV5-4 to TRBJ1-1; 7 positions match TRBD1. The CDR3 contains 13 residues. CDR1 and CDR2 (germline): SGHNT, YYREEE (reference sequence). With V trimmed by 5 bases and J by 1 base, 2 bases remained unmatched. CDR3 sequence reads: CASSYRGNTEAFF. For the CDR3, the DNA is TGTGCCAGCAGTTACAGGGGGAACACTGAAGCTTTCTTT.

The chain uses TRBV14 and TRBJ2-2; the match to TRBD2 covers 8 bases. The germline gives CDR1 SGHDN, CDR2 FVKESK. The CDR3 sequence is 16 residues long. With 0 bases clipped from V and 6 bases from J, the junction kept 6 bases outside the gene matches. CDR3: CASSQENGGASGELFF. The CDR3 region has the DNA TGTGCCAGCAGCCAAGAAAACGGGGGGGCCTCCGGGGAGCTGTTTTTT.

V and J are TRBV4-3 and TRBJ2-1; the D gene is possibly TRBD2 (5 bases). This CDR3 is built from 18 residues. Germline V gene lookup returns CDR1 LGHNA and CDR2 YSLEER. Trimming took 4 bases from V and 0 from J, leaving 19 bases between them. The CDR3 sequence is CASSLSGGYPSSYNEQFF. CDR3 in DNA: TGCGCCAGCAGCCTCTCAGGAGGCTACCCCAGCTCCTACAATGAGCAGTTCTTC.

Only one count was recorded for this clone. The V and J genes are TRBV18 and TRBJ2-4; D may be TRBD1 (5 bases). Germline-derived CDR1 and CDR2 are KGHSH and LQKENI. The ends were cut back, 6 bases at V and 8 bases at J, with 14 bases in the middle. The CDR3 is made up of 13 amino acids. CDR3 in amino acids: CASSRSRVDIQYF. The CDR3 DNA reads as TGTGCCAGCTCCCGGAGCAGGGTCGACATTCAGTACTTC.

This clone was detected only once. V is TRBV5-1 and J is TRBJ2-3; perhaps TRBD2 as D (5 bases). This CDR3 has 14 residues. V dropped 0 bases and J dropped 4 bases, with 9 bases sitting between them. Germline CDR1 is SGHRS and CDR2 is YFSETQ. The CDR3 nucleotides are TGCGCCAGCAGCTTGGGAGGGTCCCCAGATACGCAGTATTTT. Protein sequence: CASSLGGSPDTQYF.

V is TRBV11-2 and J is TRBJ2-1, with 8 positions matching TRBD2. This CDR3 has 14 residues. CDR1 and CDR2 (germline): SGHAT, FQNNGV. With V trimmed by 2 bases and J by 8 bases, 5 bases remained unmatched. This chain's CDR3 is CASSLKREWDEQFF. The CDR3 DNA is TGTGCCAGCAGCTTAAAGCGGGAGTGGGATGAGCAGTTCTTC.

The chain links TRBV6-4 to TRBJ2-5; D is undetermined. The J call is in doubt because the DNA end fits TRBJ2-7 better. This CDR3 region has 14 residues. Germline CDR1 reads MRHNA; CDR2 reads SNTAGT. Here the CDR3 reads CASSDEPDSYEQYF. CDR3 nucleotide sequence: TGTGCCAGCAGTGATGAACCCGACTCCTACGAGCAGTACTTC.

The J gene is TRBJ2-1, the V gene TRBV7-6; D is unclear. Deletions cut 1 base from V and 4 bases from J, with 5 bases between. Germline V gives CDR1 SGHVS, CDR2 FNYEAQ. The length of the CDR3 is 13 residues. The CDR3 loop is CASSLDQYNEQFF. The CDR3 DNA is TGTGCCAGCAGCTTAGACCAGTACAATGAGCAGTTCTTC.

The chain carries TRBV5-5 and TRBJ2-7; no firm D call. V lost 3 bases and J 7 bases, leaving 20 bases between the germline ends. Germline values: CDR1 SGHKS, CDR2 YYEKEE (reference sequence). This CDR3 spans 15 amino acids. The CDR3 nucleotides read TGTGCCAGCAGCTCGGGTTTTGGCGTACGTTGGGAGCAGTACTTC. Residues: CASSSGFGVRWEQYF.

V and J are TRBV5-4 and TRBJ2-5; perhaps TRBD1 as D (6 bases). Per germline, CDR1 SGHNT and CDR2 YYREEE (reference sequence). V shed 0 bases and J shed 1 base, with 7 bases lying between them. CDR3 size: 14 residues. The CDR3 here is CASSLAQGQETQYF. The DNA of the CDR3 is TGTGCCAGCAGCTTGGCACAGGGCCAAGAGACCCAGTACTTC.

The V and J genes are TRBV4-3 and TRBJ1-2; the D gene is possibly TRBD1 (5 bases). This CDR3 has 16 amino acids. Per germline, CDR1 LGHNA and CDR2 YSLEER. V was trimmed by 4 bases and J by 0 bases, leaving 15 bases between them. The CDR3 DNA is TGCGCCAGCAGCCCGGGCCTGACAGATTCTAACTATGGCTACACCTTC. This gives the protein CASSPGLTDSNYGYTF.

The chain carries TRBV6-6 and TRBJ1-6, with D possibly TRBD1 on 6 matching bases. CDR1 and CDR2 (germline): MNHNY, SVGAGI (reference sequence). With 5 bases removed from V and 5 bases from J, the gap between germline ends came to 16 bases. The CDR3 extends over 16 amino acids. The CDR3 loop is CASSTPGGLDNSPLHF. The CDR3 nucleotides are TGTGCCAGCAGTACCCCGGGGGGCTTAGATAATTCACCCCTCCACTTT.

This clone has only a few counts. The chain is built from TRBV28 and TRBJ2-2; 10 bases are a match to TRBD1. CDR1 and CDR2 from the germline V gene are MDHEN and SYDVKM. CDR3 length: 15 residues. With V trimmed by 6 bases and J by 2 bases, 3 bases remained unmatched. CDR3 loop: CASRTGGLNTGELFF. CDR3 bases: TGTGCCAGCAGGACAGGGGGCCTTAACACCGGGGAGCTGTTTTTT.

The chain has TRBV18 and TRBJ1-1; D gene uncertain. The CDR3 consists of 14 residues. Germline V gene sequence: CDR1 KGHSH, CDR2 LQKENI. Trimming removed 4 bases at V and 1 base at J, with 10 bases between. CDR3 DNA sequence: TGTGCCAGCTCACTTGGGAGAGGGAACACTGAAGCTTTCTTT. It is translated as CASSLGRGNTEAFF. Full variable domain (remainder filled in from reference TRBV18 and TRBJ1-1): NAGVMQNPRHLVRRRGQEARLRCSPMKGHSHVYWYRQLPEEGLKFMVYLQKENIIDESGMPKERFSAEFPKEGPSILRIQQVVRGDSAAYFCASSLGRGNTEAFFGQGTRLTVV.

The genes are TRBV28 and TRBJ1-1; D ambiguous. This CDR3 has 15 amino acids. V lost 1 base and J 0 bases, leaving 9 bases between the germline ends. Germline CDR1 is MDHEN and CDR2 is SYDVKM. CDR3 DNA: TGTGCCAGCAGTTTATTGTCACACATGAACACTGAAGCTTTCTTT. It yields the protein CASSLLSHMNTEAFF.

The rearrangement joins TRBV5-1 to TRBJ1-1; TRBD1 might be the D (5 bases). Trimming left V 3 bases short and J 4 bases short, with 16 bases between. Germline V lookup: CDR1 SGHRS, CDR2 YFSETQ. The CDR3 consists of 15 residues. The DNA of the CDR3 is TGCGCCAGCAGCTGGGAGGGGCAGGGAGGCACTGAAGCTTTCTTT. This sequence encodes CASSWEGQGGTEAFF. The full variable domain, its missing parts supplied by reference TRBV5-1 and TRBJ1-1, is KAGVTQTPRYLIKTRGQQVTLSCSPISGHRSVSWYQQTPGQGLQFLFEYFSETQRNKGNFPGRFSGRQFSNSRSEMNVSTLELGDSALYLCASSWEGQGGTEAFFGQGTRLTVV.

This chain links TRBV28 with TRBJ2-7, with 9 bases identical to TRBD2. The J segment lost 6 bases and the V segment lost 2 bases, leaving 2 bases of the junction unmatched. CDR3 length: 13 amino acids. The V gene's germline CDR1 is MDHEN and CDR2 SYDVKM. The CDR3 DNA follows: TGTGCCAGCAGTTTAGCGGGGGGGCGCGAGCAGTACTTC. Translation: CASSLAGGREQYF. Full variable domain (rest looked up from reference TRBV28 and TRBJ2-7): DVKVTQSSRYLVKRTGEKVFLECVQDMDHENMFWYRQDPGLGLRLIYFSYDVKMKEKGDIPEGYSVSREKKERFSLILESASTNQTSMYLCASSLAGGREQYFGPGTRLTVT.

The chain carries TRBV19 and TRBJ1-1; D possibly corresponds to TRBD1 (6 bases). This CDR3 contains 13 residues. Trimming removed 8 bases at V and 2 bases at J, with 12 bases between. The germline CDR1 and CDR2 sequences are LNHDA and SQIVND (reference sequence). As DNA, the CDR3 is TGTGCCAGTCGGACAGAGCTAAACACTGAAGCTTTCTTT. Its translation is CASRTELNTEAFF.

The chain links TRBV28 to TRBJ2-5, with a weak D call TRBD2 (6 bases). CDR1 MDHEN and CDR2 SYDVKM come from the germline V gene. The V end was cut by 3 bases, the J end by 14 bases, with 16 bases between. This CDR3 is 12 amino acids long. The CDR3, as DNA: TGTGCCAGCAGTTTGCTGACTGGAGGGGCTTACTTC. Translated, it gives CASSLLTGGAYF.

The rearrangement links TRBV27 to TRBJ2-7; 11 bases are a match to TRBD2. The CDR3 runs 15 residues. Germline V CDR1 and CDR2: MNHEY, SMNVEV (reference sequence). Losses at the gene ends were 6 bases for V and 2 bases for J; bases not matched to a gene: 6. CDR3 in amino acids: CASRGLADYAYEQYF. The CDR3 coding sequence is TGTGCCAGCAGGGGACTAGCGGATTATGCCTACGAGCAGTACTTC.

The CDR3 loop reads CATMATGNTIYF. DNA of the CDR3: TGTGCCACGATGGCCACTGGAAACACCATATATTTT. The rearrangement joins TRBV19 to TRBJ1-3; D remains unclear. Between the trimmed V and J ends, which lost 10 bases and 2 bases, there was a span of 9 bases. CDR1 and CDR2 from the germline V gene are LNHDA and SQIVND (reference sequence). This CDR3 contains 12 residues.

The chain joins TRBV6-5 to TRBJ1-2; 7 nucleotides line up with TRBD1. Trimming at V came to 2 bases and at J to 6 bases, leaving 6 bases not matched to a gene. This CDR3 contains 14 residues. Germline assignment: CDR1 MNHEY and CDR2 SVGAGI. The CDR3 region has the DNA TGTGCCAGCAGTTACGACAGGGATTTGGATGGCTACACCTTC. Translation: CASSYDRDLDGYTF.

The gene calls are TRBV11-2 and TRBJ1-2; possibly TRBD1 for D (6 bases). Germline V gives CDR1 SGHAT, CDR2 FQNNGV. V was trimmed by 0 bases and J by 7 bases, leaving 15 bases between them. This CDR3 region has 15 residues. This CDR3 reads CASSLDLTGSGGYTF. CDR3 nucleotides: TGTGCCAGCAGCTTAGATCTAACAGGGTCTGGTGGCTACACCTTC.

The genes are TRBV10-1 and TRBJ2-7; possibly TRBD2 for D (5 bases). V was clipped by 5 bases and J by 2 bases, with 10 bases between them. CDR1 is WNHNN and CDR2 is SYGVQD in the germline V gene (reference sequence). This CDR3 is built from 13 residues. CDR3 sequence: CASSRTGTYEQYF. The CDR3 bases are TGCGCCAGCAGTCGGACGGGAACCTACGAGCAGTACTTC.